Listed below are T cell receptor beta chains from one sample, sequenced in a study of blood T cell repertoires in COVID-19. The data were produced by immunoSEQ multiplex PCR, yet TCRdb's version contains in-frame clones alone and is incomplete. The data contain approximately 200,000 clones, roughly 87% of them singletons. Source material: PBMCs or T cells enriched from blood (not recorded which). The receptor source for this set is a woman aged 40 to 55 with acute COVID-19. CDR3s include the opening cysteine and the closing phenylalanine or tryptophan. D genes are given only for firm matches. A row's size may be missing; if present it is once, few, many or a size class.

cdr3_aa,cdr3_nt,j_call,d_call,v_call,clone_size
CSVEDRLNTEAFF,TGCAGCGTGGAAGACAGGCTGAACACTGAAGCTTTCTTT,TRBJ1-1,-,TRBV29-1,-
CSVVGVGQGNYGYTF,TGCAGCGTTGTGGGCGTGGGACAGGGAAACTATGGCTACACCTTC,TRBJ1-2,TRBD1,TRBV29-1,-
CASRDRGSTDTQYF,TGTGCCTCCAGGGACAGGGGAAGCACAGATACGCAGTATTTT,TRBJ2-3,TRBD1,TRBV10-3,-
CASSQDQQAYGAEQYF,TGTGCCAGCAGCCAAGATCAGCAGGCCTACGGTGCCGAGCAGTACTTC,TRBJ2-7,-,TRBV3-1/TRBV3-2,-
CASRGGVNEQYF,TGTGCCAGCAGGGGAGGGGTTAACGAGCAGTACTTC,TRBJ2-7,TRBD2,TRBV6-5,once
CASTPIPGTSGAPNTGELFF,TGTGCCAGTACCCCGATTCCCGGGACTAGCGGGGCTCCGAACACCGGGGAGCTGTTTTTT,TRBJ2-2,TRBD2,TRBV19,-
CASSPQGYGYTF,TGTGCCAGCAGTCCCCAGGGGTATGGCTACACCTTC,TRBJ1-2,-,TRBV28,-
CASSFLGGQVTDTQYF,TGCGCCAGCAGTTTCCTGGGGGGGCAGGTCACAGATACGCAGTATTTT,TRBJ2-3,-,TRBV5-1,-
CASSVALGLAGGYNEQFF,TGTGCCAGCAGCGTAGCTCTGGGACTAGCGGGGGGTTACAATGAGCAGTTCTTC,TRBJ2-1,TRBD2,TRBV9,-
CASSPSSGRARTGELFF,TGTGCCAGCAGCCCCTCTAGCGGGAGGGCCCGAACCGGGGAGCTGTTTTTT,TRBJ2-2,TRBD2,TRBV7-6,-
CASSNGGLGYEQYF,TGTGCCAGTAGTAACGGGGGGCTCGGCTACGAGCAGTACTTC,TRBJ2-7,-,TRBV19,-
CASLTGTSGTYEQYF,TGTGCCAGCCTAACCGGGACTAGCGGGACCTACGAGCAGTACTTC,TRBJ2-7,TRBD2,TRBV2,-
CASSPTGTRRNEQFF,TGTGCCAGCAGTCCCACCGGGACTAGAAGGAATGAGCAGTTCTTC,TRBJ2-1,TRBD2,TRBV27,-
CASSLGRFRGYTF,TGTGCCAGCAGTTTGGGCAGGTTTCGTGGCTACACCTTC,TRBJ1-2,-,TRBV12-3/TRBV12-4,-
CASSPPDRSLGEQFF,TGTGCCAGCTCACCTCCGGACAGGAGTCTGGGTGAGCAGTTCTTC,TRBJ2-1,TRBD1,TRBV18,-
CASSKAGQGGILVDYGYTF,TGTGCCAGCAGCAAAGCGGGCCAGGGGGGAATTTTAGTGGACTATGGCTACACCTTC,TRBJ1-2,-,TRBV21-1,few
CASTMRGTGGTEAFF,TGTGCCAGCACCATGAGAGGGACAGGGGGGACTGAAGCTTTCTTT,TRBJ1-1,TRBD1,TRBV2,-
CASSAQGVYGSPLHF,TGTGCCAGCAGCGCACAGGGGGTGTACGGTTCACCCCTCCACTTT,TRBJ1-6,TRBD1,TRBV9,-
CASRLGLMNTEAFF,TGTGCCAGCAGATTGGGACTTATGAACACTGAAGCTTTCTTT,TRBJ1-1,-,TRBV28,few
CSVGKIAGGPASEQYF,TGCAGCGTCGGGAAAATAGCGGGAGGACCGGCCTCCGAGCAGTACTTC,TRBJ2-7,TRBD2,TRBV29-1,-
CASMARQNTGELFF,TGTGCCAGCATGGCCAGACAGAACACCGGGGAGCTGTTTTTT,TRBJ2-2,-,TRBV2,-
CASSEAPISSLHF,TGTGCCAGCAGTGAAGCCCCTATTTCATCCCTCCACTTT,TRBJ1-6,-,TRBV2,-
CASSLLRGVTGELFF,TGTGCCAGCAGCCTCTTGCGGGGGGTCACCGGGGAGCTGTTTTTT,TRBJ2-2,TRBD2,TRBV3-1/TRBV3-2,-